These 5 T cell receptor beta chains originate from one sample sequenced in a study of T cell changes during pregnancy in multiple sclerosis. Assay: immunoSEQ multiplex PCR; the TCRdb copy retains only in-frame clones and omits some. This sample has some 49,000 clones, with approximately 90% found just once. The specimen comprised CD8+ T cells from peripheral blood mononuclear cells, sampled in the second trimester of pregnancy. The receptors stem from a female donor with multiple sclerosis, enrolled in a pregnancy study.

The V gene is TRBV2, the J gene TRBJ2-1, with 9 bases identical to TRBD2. The CDR3 is 12 amino acids. Trimming at V came to 8 bases and at J to 7 bases, leaving 3 bases not matched to a gene. Germline V CDR1 and CDR2: SNHLY, FYNNEI. CDR3 DNA sequence: TGTGCCAGCGCGGGGGGGCTTAATGAGCAGTTCTTC. Translating it yields CASAGGLNEQFF.

V gene TRBV19 combines with J gene TRBJ2-7; 10 nucleotides line up with TRBD1. The CDR3 spans 15 residues. CDR1 is LNHDA and CDR2 is SQIVND in the germline V gene (reference sequence). V shed 8 bases and J 4 bases; nucleotides not matched to a gene: 11. CDR3 in DNA: TGTGCCAGTCTTGGGGAGACAGGGGGCAAGTACGAGCAGTACTTC. This codes for CASLGETGGKYEQYF.

The genes are TRBV13 and TRBJ2-5; TRBD1 might be the D (5 bases). The germline V and J ends were trimmed by 5 bases and 1 base, with 14 bases remaining between them. CDR1 and CDR2 (germline): PRHDT, FYEKMQ (reference sequence). The CDR3 is 15 residues long. The CDR3 nucleotides are TGTGCCAGCAGCCCAAACTGGCAGGGCCAAGAGACCCAGTACTTC. Translated: CASSPNWQGQETQYF.

This clone was seen a single time. This sequence joins TRBV29-1 and TRBJ2-7; D unresolved. CDR1 and CDR2 (germline): SQVTM, ANQGSEA. The CDR3 consists of 11 residues. Trimming left V 4 bases short and J 2 bases short, with 6 bases between. DNA of the CDR3: TGCAGCGTTGTCAGGACCTACGAGCAGTACTTC. As protein: CSVVRTYEQYF.

J is TRBJ2-7 and V is TRBV21-1; no DNA check was done on the table's D call, TRBD1. TRBV21-1 is a documented pseudogene. The CDR3 is 16 residues long. The CDR3 sequence is CASSIPDRDGSYEQYF. DNA for the CDR3: TGTGCCAGCAGCATCCCGGACAGGGATGGTTCCTACGAGCAGTACTTC.